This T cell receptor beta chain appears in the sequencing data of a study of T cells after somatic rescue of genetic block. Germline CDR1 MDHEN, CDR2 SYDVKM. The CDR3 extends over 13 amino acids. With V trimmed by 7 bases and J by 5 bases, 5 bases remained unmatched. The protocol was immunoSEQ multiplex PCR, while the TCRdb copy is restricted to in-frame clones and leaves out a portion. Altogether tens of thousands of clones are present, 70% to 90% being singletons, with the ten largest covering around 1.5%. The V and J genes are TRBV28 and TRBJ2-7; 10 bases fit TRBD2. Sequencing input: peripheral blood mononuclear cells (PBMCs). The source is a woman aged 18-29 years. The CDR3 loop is CASTLAGAHEQYF. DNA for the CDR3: TGTGCCAGCACCCTAGCGGGAGCCCACGAGCAGTACTTC.